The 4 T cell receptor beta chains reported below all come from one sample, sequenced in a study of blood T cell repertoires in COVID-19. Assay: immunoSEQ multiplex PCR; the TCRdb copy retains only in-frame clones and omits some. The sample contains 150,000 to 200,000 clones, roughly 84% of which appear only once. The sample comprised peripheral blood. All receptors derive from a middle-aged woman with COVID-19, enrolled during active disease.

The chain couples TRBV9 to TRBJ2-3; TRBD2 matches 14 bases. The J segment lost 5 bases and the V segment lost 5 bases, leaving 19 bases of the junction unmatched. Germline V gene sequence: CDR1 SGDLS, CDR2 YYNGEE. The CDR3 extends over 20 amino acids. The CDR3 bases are TGTGCCAGCAGAGGCTGGACTAGCGGGGGGCCGGCTACGACCGGAGATACGCAGTATTTT. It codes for CASRGWTSGGPATTGDTQYF.

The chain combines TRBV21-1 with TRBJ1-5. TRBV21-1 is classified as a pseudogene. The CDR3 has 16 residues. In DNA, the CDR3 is TGTGCCAGCAGCAAAGGTCCCCCTCTGGAGGATCAGCCCCAGCATTTT. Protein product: CASSKGPPLEDQPQHF.

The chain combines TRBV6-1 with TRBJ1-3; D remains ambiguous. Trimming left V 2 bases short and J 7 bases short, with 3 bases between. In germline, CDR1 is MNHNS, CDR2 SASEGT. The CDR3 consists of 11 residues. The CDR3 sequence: CASSESNTIYF. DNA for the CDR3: TGTGCCAGCAGTGAATCGAACACCATATATTTT.

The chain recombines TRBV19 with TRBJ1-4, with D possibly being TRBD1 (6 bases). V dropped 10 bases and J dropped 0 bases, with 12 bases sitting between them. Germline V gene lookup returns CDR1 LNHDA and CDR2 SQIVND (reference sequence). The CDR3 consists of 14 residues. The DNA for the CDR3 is TGTGCCACTCAGGGGTTTTCAACTAATGAAAAACTGTTTTTT. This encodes CATQGFSTNEKLFF.